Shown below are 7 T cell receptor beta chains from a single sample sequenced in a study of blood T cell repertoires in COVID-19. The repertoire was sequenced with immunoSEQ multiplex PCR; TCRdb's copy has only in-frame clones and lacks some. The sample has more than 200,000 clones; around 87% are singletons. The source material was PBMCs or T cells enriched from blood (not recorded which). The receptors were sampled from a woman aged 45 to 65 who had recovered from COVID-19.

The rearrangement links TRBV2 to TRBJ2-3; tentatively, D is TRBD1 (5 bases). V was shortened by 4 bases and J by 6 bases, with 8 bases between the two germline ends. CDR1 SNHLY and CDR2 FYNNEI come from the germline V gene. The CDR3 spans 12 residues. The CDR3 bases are TGTGCCAGCAGTGTAGGGGCGGATACGCAGTATTTT. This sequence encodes CASSVGADTQYF.

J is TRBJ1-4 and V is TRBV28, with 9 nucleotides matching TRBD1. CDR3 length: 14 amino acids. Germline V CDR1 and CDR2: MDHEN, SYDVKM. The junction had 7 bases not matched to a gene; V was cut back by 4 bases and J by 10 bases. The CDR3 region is CASSSPDRGGKLFF. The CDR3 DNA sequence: TGTGCCAGCAGTTCGCCGGACAGGGGCGGAAAACTGTTTTTT.

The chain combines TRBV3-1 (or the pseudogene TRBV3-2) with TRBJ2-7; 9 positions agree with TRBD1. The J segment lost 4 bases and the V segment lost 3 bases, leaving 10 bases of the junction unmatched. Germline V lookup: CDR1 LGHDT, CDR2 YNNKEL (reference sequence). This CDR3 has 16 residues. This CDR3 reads CASSQGQGPFLYEQYF. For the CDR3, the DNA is TGTGCCAGCAGCCAGGGACAGGGCCCTTTTTTGTACGAGCAGTACTTC.

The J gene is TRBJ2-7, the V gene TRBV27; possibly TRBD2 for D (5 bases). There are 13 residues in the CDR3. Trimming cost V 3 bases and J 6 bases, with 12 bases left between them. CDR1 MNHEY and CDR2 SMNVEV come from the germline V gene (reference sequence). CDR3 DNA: TGTGCCAGCAGTTTGGTCGAGGGCAGCGAGCAGTACTTC. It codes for CASSLVEGSEQYF.

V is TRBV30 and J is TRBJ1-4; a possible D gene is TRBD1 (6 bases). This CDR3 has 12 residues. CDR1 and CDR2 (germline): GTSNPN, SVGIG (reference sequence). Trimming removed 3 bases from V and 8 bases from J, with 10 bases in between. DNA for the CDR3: TGTGCCTGGAGCATAGGGACAGAAAAACTGTTTTTT. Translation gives CAWSIGTEKLFF. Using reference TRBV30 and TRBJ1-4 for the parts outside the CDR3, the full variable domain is SQTIHQWPATLVQPVGSPLSLECTVEGTSNPNLYWYRQAAGRGLQLLFYSVGIGQISSEVPQNLSASRPQDRQFILSSKKLLLSDSGFYLCAWSIGTEKLFFGSGTQLSVL.

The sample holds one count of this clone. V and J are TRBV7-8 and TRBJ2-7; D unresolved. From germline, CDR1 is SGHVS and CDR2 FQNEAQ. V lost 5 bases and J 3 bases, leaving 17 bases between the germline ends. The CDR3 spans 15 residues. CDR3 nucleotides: TGTGCCAGCAGCAAAGAGGCTAGTAGTGTCTACGAGCAGTACTTC. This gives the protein CASSKEASSVYEQYF.

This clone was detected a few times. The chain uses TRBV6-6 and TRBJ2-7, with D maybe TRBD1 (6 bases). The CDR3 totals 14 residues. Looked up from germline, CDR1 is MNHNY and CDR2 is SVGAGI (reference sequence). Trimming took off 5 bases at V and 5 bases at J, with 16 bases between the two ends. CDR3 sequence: CASSKQGESNEQYF. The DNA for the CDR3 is TGTGCCAGCAGTAAACAGGGTGAAAGTAACGAGCAGTACTTC.